The entry below describes one T cell receptor (beta chain). The target of this receptor is not known. No quality values exist for individual bases; no much larger clone is one base distant. Based on the germline V gene, the CDR1 and CDR2 sequences are SNHLY and FYNNEI. From the cysteine through the phenylalanine, the CDR3 covers 14 amino acids. CDR3 DNA is the only sequence kept; it has 42 bases, read in frame from the first base. V and J are truncated by 6 bases and 7 bases respectively, leaving an intervening sequence of 15 bases. The data are from a study of T cells in localized non-small cell lung cancer (dated by TCRdb to 2020 to 2022). With regard to the full study: T cell repertoires of hundreds of early-stage NSCLC patients were analyzed, with tumors being compared against uninvolved tumor-adjacent lungs. A mean age of 66.3 years was recorded for the NSCLC patients, of whom roughly 130 were male and 90 to 110 were female. The cohort comprised 236 treatment-naïve NSCLC patients with resected, localized lung tumors. Results and caveats for the whole study, not just this receptor: Because the study design was exploratory, TCR variables were selected using unadjusted p-values without false-discovery rate correction. Uninvolved tumor-adjacent lung showed the highest T cell clonality, higher than tumor, which suggests more focused antigenic responses in the adjacent lung. A median of roughly 50 of the top 100 tumor clones turned up in the paired uninvolved adjacent lung, and about 28 of those clones also ranked among the top 100 of that same adjacent lung. Longer overall survival was associated with higher blood T cell density, whereas shorter survival was associated with higher adjacent-lung clonality. Because multi-region tumor sequencing was not performed, intratumor heterogeneity could not be ruled out.

TCR beta CDR3 regions were sequenced from DNA using the immunoSEQ Assay. Per the source publication's procedure: T cell density was computed as TCR beta template counts normalized to usable DNA estimated by amplifying housekeeping genes. Richness was estimated with the preseqR package, extrapolating to 400,000 templates for PBMC samples and 120,000 templates for tissue samples. Clonality was defined as one minus Pielou's evenness. Differential abundance testing on productive amino-acid clonotypes, with a minimum total count of 5 and an alpha of 0.1, was used to identify tissue-enriched TCRs. The Jaccard Index and the Morisita Overlap Index were used to quantify repertoire overlap between compartments. GLIPH clustered TCR beta CDR3s with public tetramer-defined viral CDR3s; viral motifs required at least three viral sequences plus V-gene enrichment. The clones in this table, taken by TCRdb from immuneACCESS, are in-frame only. Not every clone is retained; where verified, under half of the shortfall comes from an unresolved V gene, and the cause of the rest is unknown. V, J and clone size were drawn from that table, and D and trimming were deduced from the DNA. The table for this sample lists 25,000 to 30,000 clones; approximately 90% of them were counted only once. 2.5% to 3% of the sample rests with the top ten.

At diagnosis, tumor, uninvolved tumor-adjacent lung and peripheral blood were collected and then preserved as a mix of FFPE and fresh-frozen material. For TCR repertoire profiling, blood samples were analyzed in the form of peripheral blood mononuclear cells. This material consisted of peripheral blood, taken before any cancer treatment. This sequence uses TRBV2 and TRBJ1-4; TRBD1 is a weak D gene call, 6 bases matching. This receptor was taken from a woman aged 18 to 55 with stage I lung adenocarcinoma. The DNA reads TGTGCCAGCAGCTACAGGGCGCTAAGTGAAAAACTGTTTTTT. Its amino acids are CASSYRALSEKLFF.